What follows are 24 T cell receptor beta chains derived from one specimen sequenced in a study of cytomegalovirus exposure and HLA in healthy donors (dated by TCRdb to the late 2010s). The protocol used for the library was the immunoSEQ multiplex PCR assay. The multiplex PCR relied on a mix of 60 forward primers for TCR Vbeta segments and 13 reverse primers for TCR Jbeta segments. Imported from immuneACCESS, the table was reduced by TCRdb to in-frame sequences with V and J called. These copies leave out some clones; in studies compared against another copy, an unresolved V gene accounts for under half, and the cause of the remainder is not known. Across this sample there are about 180,000 clones, with more than 65% seen only once. Of the sample, more than 0.5% falls within the top ten clones. Sequenced material: PBMCs. All receptors come from a woman in her 50s in good health and CMV-seronegative.

This chain uses TRBV5-6 with TRBJ2-7; no definite D call. CDR3 size: 12 residues. Trimming took off 2 bases at V and 4 bases at J, with 7 bases between the two ends. Germline CDR1 is SGHDT and CDR2 is YYEEEE. For the CDR3, the DNA is TGTGCCAGCAGCTTTGCCGCGTACGAGCAGTACTTC. Protein sequence: CASSFAAYEQYF.

Regarding this clone: The sample carries other DNA sequences with the same CDR3. The V gene is TRBV11-3, the J gene TRBJ2-5; perhaps TRBD2 as D (5 bases). Trimming took off 1 base at V and 2 bases at J, with 8 bases between the two ends. Germline values: CDR1 SGHNT, CDR2 YENEEA. CDR3 size: 14 residues. CDR3 residues: CASSLGGSQETQYF. For the CDR3, the DNA is TGTGCCAGCAGCTTAGGAGGGTCGCAAGAGACCCAGTACTTC.

The chain employs TRBV4-3 and TRBJ1-5; maybe TRBD1 (5 bases). The V end was cut by 0 bases, the J end by 7 bases, with 13 bases between. CDR1 LGHNA and CDR2 YSLEER come from the germline V gene. This CDR3 contains 15 residues. The CDR3 DNA sequence: TGCGCCAGCAGCCAAGATCGGAGTCAGGGACAGCCCCAGCATTTT. This encodes CASSQDRSQGQPQHF.

The chain uses TRBV4-2 and TRBJ2-2; 8 nucleotides agree with TRBD2. Germline assignment: CDR1 LGHNA and CDR2 YNFKEQ. The V gene end was trimmed by 0 bases and the J gene end by 7 bases; junction bases not matched to a gene: 4. The CDR3 covers 15 residues. Here the CDR3 reads CASSQDGRAIGELFF. The CDR3 DNA sequence: TGTGCCAGCAGCCAAGACGGGAGGGCGATCGGGGAGCTGTTTTTT.

J is TRBJ2-5 and V is TRBV5-4, with 8 bases aligning to TRBD2. CDR1 and CDR2 (germline): SGHNT, YYREEE (reference sequence). Trimming removed 2 bases from V and 0 bases from J; junction bases left unmatched: 12. This CDR3 is 18 amino acids long. This CDR3 is CASSFGLLAEPYQETQYF. The CDR3 bases are TGTGCCAGCAGCTTTGGTTTACTAGCGGAACCGTACCAAGAGACCCAGTACTTC.

The gene calls are TRBV6-6 and TRBJ1-2; D is possibly TRBD1 (6 bases). Germline-derived CDR1 and CDR2 are MNHNY and SVGAGI (reference sequence). The CDR3 consists of 15 residues. The V end was cut by 5 bases, the J end by 4 bases, with 17 bases between. CDR3 DNA sequence: TGTGCCAGCAGTGCCCCGGGACAAATTGCCTATGGCTACACCTTC. It is translated as CASSAPGQIAYGYTF.

V usage is TRBV27 and J usage is TRBJ2-3; D perhaps matches TRBD1 (6 bases). This CDR3 comprises 15 residues. Trimming shortened V by 3 bases and J by 5 bases, and 15 bases separated the two germline ends. CDR1 and CDR2 from the germline V gene are MNHEY and SMNVEV (reference sequence). The DNA of the CDR3 is TGTGCCAGCAGTTTTCCGGGGCGAGGGGGAGATACGCAGTATTTT. It encodes CASSFPGRGGDTQYF.

The rearrangement links TRBV7-8 to TRBJ1-1, with no clear D. The germline CDR1 and CDR2 sequences are SGHVS and FQNEAQ. The CDR3 length is 16 residues. The ends were cut back, 2 bases at V and 1 base at J, with 14 bases in the middle. CDR3 bases: TGTGCCAGCAGCTTAATCTTTACGGGAGCGAACACTGAAGCTTTCTTT. Translating it yields CASSLIFTGANTEAFF.

The rearrangement joins TRBV7-9 to TRBJ1-2, with D unclear. Germline V gene data show CDR1 as SEHNR and CDR2 as FQNEAQ (reference sequence). V lost 2 bases and J lost 4, with 17 bases in between. CDR3 length equals 16 residues. The chain's CDR3 is CASSLLFAQEVYGYTF. The DNA of the CDR3 is TGTGCCAGCAGCTTACTGTTTGCGCAGGAAGTCTATGGCTACACCTTC.

J is TRBJ2-2 and V is TRBV7-9; D is perhaps TRBD2 (5 bases). Germline V lookup: CDR1 SEHNR, CDR2 FQNEAQ (reference sequence). This CDR3 has 15 residues. V shed 5 bases and J shed 1 base, with 11 bases lying between them. The CDR3 region is CASSPSWENTGELFF. CDR3 DNA sequence: TGTGCCAGCAGCCCTAGCTGGGAGAACACCGGGGAGCTGTTTTTT.

V and J are TRBV2 and TRBJ2-5; 11 bases map to TRBD2. With 3 bases clipped from V and 5 bases from J, the junction kept 8 bases outside the gene matches. Per germline, CDR1 SNHLY and CDR2 FYNNEI. This CDR3 has 16 residues. This CDR3 reads CASSETGLAVGETQYF. CDR3 coding DNA: TGTGCCAGCAGTGAGACGGGACTAGCGGTGGGGGAGACCCAGTACTTC. The full variable domain, its missing parts supplied by reference TRBV2 and TRBJ2-5, is EPEVTQTPSHQVTQMGQEVILRCVPISNHLYFYWYRQILGQKVEFLVSFYNNEISEKSEIFDDQFSVERPDGSNFTLKIRSTKLEDSAMYFCASSETGLAVGETQYFGPGTRLLVL.

This chain joins TRBV6-1 and TRBJ2-7; 8 bases are shared with TRBD1. From germline, CDR1 is MNHNS and CDR2 SASEGT. J lost 0 bases, V lost 3 bases, and 1 base had no gene match. This CDR3 has 14 residues. The CDR3 DNA reads TGTGCCAGCAGTGAGACAGGGGTCTCCTACGAGCAGTACTTC. The encoded protein is CASSETGVSYEQYF.

The V gene is TRBV6-6, the J gene TRBJ2-5, with D possibly being TRBD1 (7 bases). The J call may not be correct, given that the DNA end is closer to TRBJ2-7. The CDR3 has 14 amino acids. Germline V gives CDR1 MNHNY, CDR2 SVGAGI (reference sequence). CDR3 residues: CASSDQGGPYEQYF. The CDR3 region has the DNA TGTGCCAGCAGTGATCAGGGGGGACCCTACGAGCAGTACTTC.

The chain recombines TRBV2 with TRBJ1-5; D gene ambiguous. V gave up 5 bases and J gave up 6 bases, with 17 bases separating them. The CDR3 runs to 15 residues. Germline-derived CDR1 and CDR2 are SNHLY and FYNNEI. CDR3 protein: CASSPGSRLSQPQHF. The CDR3 DNA follows: TGTGCCAGCAGTCCGGGGTCCAGACTCTCTCAGCCCCAGCATTTT.

This CDR3 is CASSSSSYEQYF. As DNA, the CDR3 is TGTGCCAGCAGTTCGAGCTCCTACGAGCAGTACTTC. The chain joins TRBV28 to TRBJ2-7; D unclear. This CDR3 has 12 residues. In germline, CDR1 is MDHEN, CDR2 SYDVKM. Between the trimmed V and J ends, which lost 4 bases and 0 bases, there was a span of 4 bases.

The chain recombines TRBV6-5 with TRBJ1-5; D perhaps matches TRBD1 (6 bases). CDR1 MNHEY and CDR2 SVGAGI come from the germline V gene. Trimming took 5 bases from V and 14 from J, leaving 19 bases between them. The CDR3 is 13 amino acids. CDR3: CASSPEKSTGEHF. The CDR3 DNA reads TGTGCCAGCAGTCCTGAGAAATCGACAGGAGAGCATTTT.

The chain joins TRBV5-4 to TRBJ2-3; D is possibly TRBD2 (5 bases). The germline V and J ends were trimmed by 3 bases and 9 bases, with 8 bases remaining between them. This CDR3 has 11 residues. Germline-derived CDR1 and CDR2 are SGHNT and YYREEE (reference sequence). The CDR3 DNA follows: TGTGCCAGCAGCTGGGAGCAGACGCAGTATTTT. Translated, it gives CASSWEQTQYF.

This chain joins TRBV19 and TRBJ2-1; a weak D match, TRBD2 (6 bases). CDR1 and CDR2 from the germline V gene are LNHDA and SQIVND (reference sequence). V was trimmed by 6 bases and J by 4 bases, leaving 16 bases between them. The CDR3 is made up of 15 amino acids. The CDR3 coding sequence is TGTGCCAGTAGCTCCCGGGGGTCGCTTTACAATGAGCAGTTCTTC. This gives the protein CASSSRGSLYNEQFF.

The V gene is TRBV9, the J gene TRBJ1-1, with 9 bases aligning to TRBD1. The junction had 7 bases not matched to a gene; V was cut back by 4 bases and J by 0 bases. The CDR3 runs 16 residues. Per germline, CDR1 SGDLS and CDR2 YYNGEE. As DNA, the CDR3 is TGTGCCAGCAGCCCACGGGGGACAGGGATGAACACTGAAGCTTTCTTT. This encodes CASSPRGTGMNTEAFF.

In nucleotides, the CDR3 is TGCGCCAGCAGCTCAGGGGCAGGGGATCAGCCCCAGCATTTT. Its protein product is CASSSGAGDQPQHF. The V gene is TRBV5-1, the J gene TRBJ1-5, with D tentatively TRBD1 (6 bases). Germline V gives CDR1 SGHRS, CDR2 YFSETQ. V was cut by 3 bases and J by 5 bases, with 12 bases left in between. The CDR3 sequence is 14 residues long.

This clone was observed a single time. The rearrangement uses TRBV4-2 and TRBJ1-2; TRBD1 is a possible D gene (5 bases). Germline CDR1 is LGHNA and CDR2 is YNFKEQ. The V end lost 0 bases, the J end lost 4 bases, and 9 bases lay between the germline ends. CDR3 length: 14 residues. CDR3 sequence: CASSQDTGGYGYTF. CDR3 nucleotide sequence: TGTGCCAGCAGCCAAGATACCGGGGGCTATGGCTACACCTTC.

This chain connects TRBV30 to TRBJ2-5, with unresolved D. V lost 1 base to trimming and J lost 3 bases, with 3 bases between them. Germline CDR1 GTSNPN, CDR2 SVGIG (reference sequence). The CDR3 loop spans 11 amino acids. In nucleotides, the CDR3 is TGTGCCTGGAGTGCCGAAGAGACCCAGTACTTC. Residues: CAWSAEETQYF.

The chain employs TRBV6-1 and TRBJ1-5; 8 nucleotides line up with TRBD1. With 2 bases clipped from V and 7 bases from J, the junction kept 4 bases outside the gene matches. There are 14 residues in the CDR3. Germline CDR1 and CDR2: MNHNS and SASEGT. Here the CDR3 reads CASSEQGAGQPQHF. The CDR3 coding sequence is TGTGCCAGCAGTGAACAGGGGGCTGGCCAGCCCCAGCATTTT.

This chain connects TRBV4-1 to TRBJ2-2; 9 bases map to TRBD1. The CDR3 consists of 17 residues. Germline CDR1 reads MGHRA; CDR2 reads YSYEKL. V lost 2 bases, J lost 2 bases, and 6 bases stayed unmatched. The CDR3 sequence is CASSQLPGQGNTGELFF. CDR3 coding DNA: TGCGCCAGCAGCCAACTTCCGGGACAGGGTAACACCGGGGAGCTGTTTTTT.